These 19 T cell receptor beta chains originate from one sample sequenced in a study of control samples from healthy donors and cancer patients. TCRdb's copy holds only in-frame clones and misses some; the assay was immunoSEQ multiplex PCR. The table includes about 69,000 clones, 84% detected once. Specimen: PBMCs. The source of these receptors is a woman in her forties or fifties with lung cancer.

V gene TRBV24-1 combines with J gene TRBJ2-1; 9 positions match TRBD2. V trimming: 2 bases; J trimming: 0 bases; junction bases outside the gene matches: 7. CDR3 length: 18 residues. Germline values: CDR1 KGHDR, CDR2 SFDVKD. The CDR3 loop is CATSDSQAGGSSYNEQFF. The DNA of the CDR3 is TGTGCCACCAGTGATTCCCAAGCGGGGGGCAGCTCCTACAATGAGCAGTTCTTC.

This chain joins TRBV6-1 and TRBJ1-1; D gene uncertain. Germline V lookup: CDR1 MNHNS, CDR2 SASEGT. This CDR3 region has 14 residues. V lost 0 bases, J lost 5 bases, and 10 bases lay in between. CDR3 nucleotide sequence: TGTGCCAGCAGTGAAGCTTGGGGAGGGACTGAAGCTTTCTTT. Encoded protein: CASSEAWGGTEAFF.

The table lists this clone with a count of one. The genes are TRBV7-8 and TRBJ2-5; 9 nucleotides align to TRBD1. The CDR3 contains 15 residues. Looked up from germline, CDR1 is SGHVS and CDR2 is FQNEAQ. The V segment lost 6 bases and the J segment 5 bases; nucleotides outside the gene matches: 10. DNA of the CDR3: TGTGCCAGCAGATTGGGACAGGGCTGGGGGGAGACCCAGTACTTC. Translated, it gives CASRLGQGWGETQYF.

The chain recombines TRBV20-1 with TRBJ2-1; D uncertain. The V end lost 3 bases, the J end lost 7 bases, and 10 bases lay between the germline ends. The CDR3 covers 12 residues. The germline gives CDR1 DFQATT, CDR2 SNEGSKA (reference sequence). Here the CDR3 reads CSASYLVNEQFF. For the CDR3, the DNA is TGCAGTGCTAGTTATCTAGTGAATGAGCAGTTCTTC.

The chain links TRBV7-2 to TRBJ1-5; D uncertain. V lost 2 bases, J lost 2 bases, and 13 bases lay in between. The CDR3 sequence is 16 residues long. CDR1 and CDR2 from the germline V gene are SGHTA and FQGNSA. The CDR3 sequence is CASSLSPYEGNQPQHF. In nucleotides, the CDR3 is TGTGCCAGCAGCTTAAGTCCCTATGAGGGCAATCAGCCCCAGCATTTT. The variable domain in full, with the rest retrieved from reference TRBV7-2 and TRBJ1-5, is GAGVSQSPSNKVTEKGKDVELRCDPISGHTALYWYRQSLGQGLEFLIYFQGNSAPDKSGLPSDRFSAERTGGSVSTLTIQRTQQEDSAVYLCASSLSPYEGNQPQHFGDGTRLSIL.

This chain uses TRBV28 with TRBJ2-5, with D perhaps TRBD1 (5 bases). The V end lost 3 bases, the J end lost 4 bases, and 9 bases lay between the germline ends. Germline CDR1 reads MDHEN; CDR2 reads SYDVKM. The CDR3 loop spans 13 amino acids. The CDR3, as DNA: TGTGCCAGCAGTTTCATGGGGCGAGAGACCCAGTACTTC. It is translated as CASSFMGRETQYF.

This clone has only one observation. The chain recombines TRBV27 with TRBJ1-1, with unresolved D. Looked up from germline, CDR1 is MNHEY and CDR2 is SMNVEV (reference sequence). The CDR3 has 13 amino acids. The V end was cut by 1 base, the J end by 0 bases, with 3 bases between. The CDR3 nucleotides are TGTGCCAGCAGTTTATTCATGAACACTGAAGCTTTCTTT. Encoded protein: CASSLFMNTEAFF.

V and J are TRBV6-6 and TRBJ2-3; TRBD1 matches at 9 bases. The V gene end was trimmed by 5 bases and the J gene end by 5 bases; junction bases not matched to a gene: 8. The CDR3 consists of 15 residues. In germline, CDR1 is MNHNY, CDR2 SVGAGI (reference sequence). CDR3 DNA sequence: TGTGCCAGCAGTGCTACAGGGGGCGATGGAGATACGCAGTATTTT. Protein sequence: CASSATGGDGDTQYF.

V and J are TRBV28 and TRBJ2-3, with 9 nucleotides matching TRBD1. Unmatched junction bases numbered 1, after V lost 6 bases and J lost 3 bases. CDR1 and CDR2 (germline): MDHEN, SYDVKM. The CDR3 runs to 13 residues. CDR3 region: CASRQGATDTQYF. The DNA of the CDR3 is TGTGCCAGCAGACAGGGGGCAACAGATACGCAGTATTTT.

The rearrangement links TRBV11-3 to TRBJ1-1; D ambiguous. Germline V gene data show CDR1 as SGHNT and CDR2 as YENEEA. V was shortened by 6 bases and J by 5 bases, with 10 bases between the two germline ends. The CDR3 is 12 amino acids. The CDR3 is CASSLLQTEAFF. The CDR3 coding sequence is TGTGCCAGCAGTCTCCTACAAACTGAAGCTTTCTTT.

The V call is TRBV6-5, the J call TRBJ2-7; D gene uncertain. This CDR3 has 15 amino acids. The V end lost 0 bases, the J end lost 0 bases, and 9 bases lay between the germline ends. In germline, CDR1 is MNHEY, CDR2 SVGAGI. The CDR3: CASSYSPYSSYEQYF. CDR3 bases: TGTGCCAGCAGTTACTCACCGTACAGCTCCTACGAGCAGTACTTC.

The chain has TRBV9 and TRBJ1-6; D is uncertain. There are 16 residues in the CDR3. Trimming stripped 2 bases from V and 5 bases from J, with 14 bases between. Per germline, CDR1 SGDLS and CDR2 YYNGEE. This CDR3 is CASSVDGDSHNSPLHF. The CDR3 DNA sequence: TGTGCCAGCAGCGTGGACGGCGATTCCCATAATTCACCCCTCCACTTT. Full variable domain (rest looked up from reference TRBV9 and TRBJ1-6): DSGVTQTPKHLITATGQRVTLRCSPRSGDLSVYWYQQSLDQGLQFLIQYYNGEERAKGNILERFSAQQFPDLHSELNLSSLELGDSALYFCASSVDGDSHNSPLHFGNGTRLTVT.

This rearrangement joins TRBV27 to TRBJ1-1; D might be TRBD1 (6 bases). CDR1 and CDR2 from the germline V gene are MNHEY and SMNVEV (reference sequence). The CDR3 runs to 15 residues. V was trimmed by 10 bases and J by 1 base, leaving 19 bases between them. The CDR3 DNA sequence: TGTGCCACCCTCAAAATGGGGGGCCCGAACACTGAAGCTTTCTTT. The encoded protein is CATLKMGGPNTEAFF.

This rearrangement joins TRBV7-2 to TRBJ1-1; D is undetermined. The CDR3 is 15 residues long. The V gene lost 1 base and the J gene lost 1 base, with 10 bases spanning the gap. The germline gives CDR1 SGHTA, CDR2 FQGNSA. CDR3 coding DNA: TGTGCCAGCAGCTTAGTTATAGGGTCGAACACTGAAGCTTTCTTT. Its protein is CASSLVIGSNTEAFF.

The chain employs TRBV7-9 and TRBJ1-2, with 10 bases aligning to TRBD1. The ends lost 5 bases at V and 7 bases at J; junction bases unmatched: 10. Germline values: CDR1 SEHNR, CDR2 FQNEAQ (reference sequence). CDR3 size: 15 residues. The CDR3 reads CASSPPGQGFFGYTF. The CDR3, as DNA: TGTGCCAGCAGCCCTCCGGGACAGGGGTTCTTTGGCTACACCTTC.

CDR3 protein: CASSPNTEAFF. The CDR3 nucleotides read TGTGCCAGCAGCCCAAACACTGAAGCTTTCTTT. The V and J genes are TRBV28 and TRBJ1-1; no firm D call. CDR1 is MDHEN and CDR2 is SYDVKM in the germline V gene. The CDR3 is 11 amino acids. Between the trimmed V and J ends, which lost 6 bases and 2 bases, there was a span of 4 bases. Full variable domain (remainder filled in from reference TRBV28 and TRBJ1-1): DVKVTQSSRYLVKRTGEKVFLECVQDMDHENMFWYRQDPGLGLRLIYFSYDVKMKEKGDIPEGYSVSREKKERFSLILESASTNQTSMYLCASSPNTEAFFGQGTRLTVV.

This clone was seen only once. The rearrangement uses TRBV5-1 and TRBJ1-2; tentatively, D is TRBD1 (6 bases). The CDR3 length is 14 residues. V lost 5 bases to trimming and J lost 3 bases, with 14 bases between them. Germline V CDR1 and CDR2: SGHRS, YFSETQ. The CDR3 sequence is CASSNGGAYYGYTF. The CDR3 nucleotides read TGCGCCAGCAGTAACGGGGGCGCGTACTATGGCTACACCTTC.

The chain combines TRBV10-1 with TRBJ2-2, with 9 bases matching TRBD1. V lost 10 bases and J lost 3; bases outside the gene matches: 6. In germline, CDR1 is WNHNN, CDR2 SYGVQD (reference sequence). The CDR3 loop spans 14 amino acids. The CDR3 DNA follows: TGCGCCACCAACCGGGACAGGGACACCGGGGAGCTGTTTTTT. Protein product: CATNRDRDTGELFF.

The chain uses TRBV10-1 and TRBJ2-1; the D gene could be TRBD1 or TRBD2 (5 bases each). With 0 bases removed from V and 8 bases from J, the gap between germline ends came to 11 bases. The CDR3 loop spans 14 amino acids. Germline V gene lookup returns CDR1 WNHNN and CDR2 SYGVQD (reference sequence). CDR3: CASSESPGQDEQFF. In nucleotides, the CDR3 is TGCGCCAGCAGTGAGTCGCCGGGGCAGGATGAGCAGTTCTTC.